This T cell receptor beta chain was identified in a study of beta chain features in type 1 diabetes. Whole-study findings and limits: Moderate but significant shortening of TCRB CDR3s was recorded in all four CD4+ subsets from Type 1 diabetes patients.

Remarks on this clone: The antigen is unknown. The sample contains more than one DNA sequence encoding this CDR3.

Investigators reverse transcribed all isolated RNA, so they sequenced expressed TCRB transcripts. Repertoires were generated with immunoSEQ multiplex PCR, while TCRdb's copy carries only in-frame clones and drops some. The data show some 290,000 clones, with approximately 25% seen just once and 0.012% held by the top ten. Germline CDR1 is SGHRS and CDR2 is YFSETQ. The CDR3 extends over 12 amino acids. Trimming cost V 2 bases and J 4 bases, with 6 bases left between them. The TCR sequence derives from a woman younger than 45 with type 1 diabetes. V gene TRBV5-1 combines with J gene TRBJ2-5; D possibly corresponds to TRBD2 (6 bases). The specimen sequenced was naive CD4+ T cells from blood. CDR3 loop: CASSLAGETQYF. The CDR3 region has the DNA TGCGCCAGCAGCTTAGCGGGAGAGACCCAGTACTTC.